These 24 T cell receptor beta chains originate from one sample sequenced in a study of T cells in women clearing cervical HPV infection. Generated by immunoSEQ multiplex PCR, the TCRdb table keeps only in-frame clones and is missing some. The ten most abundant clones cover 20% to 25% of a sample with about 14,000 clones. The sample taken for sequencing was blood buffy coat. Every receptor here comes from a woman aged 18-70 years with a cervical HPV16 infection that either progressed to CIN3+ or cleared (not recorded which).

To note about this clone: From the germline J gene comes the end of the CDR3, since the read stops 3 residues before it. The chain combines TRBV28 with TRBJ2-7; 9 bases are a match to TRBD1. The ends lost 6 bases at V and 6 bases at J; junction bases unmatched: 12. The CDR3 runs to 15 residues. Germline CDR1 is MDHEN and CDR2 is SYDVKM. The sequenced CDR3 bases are TGTGCCAGCAGGCCCCGGGACAGGGTAGTAGGCGAG. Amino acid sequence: CASRPRDRVVGE. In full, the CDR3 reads CASRPRDRVVGEQYF.

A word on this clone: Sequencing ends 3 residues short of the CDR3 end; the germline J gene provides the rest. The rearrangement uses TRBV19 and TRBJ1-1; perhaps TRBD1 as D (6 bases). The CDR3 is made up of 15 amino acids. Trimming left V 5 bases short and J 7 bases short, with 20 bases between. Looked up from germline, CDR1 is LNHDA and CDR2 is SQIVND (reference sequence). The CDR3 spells CASSLQGTLLREAFF. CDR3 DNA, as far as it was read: TGTGCCAGTAGTTTGCAGGGGACCCTTCTTCGTGAA.

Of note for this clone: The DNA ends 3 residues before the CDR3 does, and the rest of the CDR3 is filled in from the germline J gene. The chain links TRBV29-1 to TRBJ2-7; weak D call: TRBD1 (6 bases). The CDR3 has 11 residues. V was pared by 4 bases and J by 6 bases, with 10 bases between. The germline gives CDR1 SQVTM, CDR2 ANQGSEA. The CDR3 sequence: CSVVRGAEQYF. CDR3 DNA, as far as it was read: TGCAGCGTTGTCAGGGGAGCCGAG.

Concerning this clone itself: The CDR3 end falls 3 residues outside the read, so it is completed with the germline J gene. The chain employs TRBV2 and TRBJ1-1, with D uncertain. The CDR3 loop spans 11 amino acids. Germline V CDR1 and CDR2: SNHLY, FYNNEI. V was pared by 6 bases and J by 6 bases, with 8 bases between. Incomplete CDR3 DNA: TGTGCCAGCAGGTTGATAGCTGAA. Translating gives CASRLIAE. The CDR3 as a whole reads CASRLIAEAFF.

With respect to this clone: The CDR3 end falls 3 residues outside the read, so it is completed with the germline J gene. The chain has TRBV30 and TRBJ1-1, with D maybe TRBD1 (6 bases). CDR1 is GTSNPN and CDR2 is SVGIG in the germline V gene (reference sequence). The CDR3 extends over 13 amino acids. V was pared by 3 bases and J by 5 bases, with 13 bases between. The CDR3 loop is CAWRAAGATEAFF. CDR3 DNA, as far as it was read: TGTGCCTGGAGGGCCGCAGGGGCAACTGAA. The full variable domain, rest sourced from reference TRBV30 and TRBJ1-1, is SQTIHQWPATLVQPVGSPLSLECTVEGTSNPNLYWYRQAAGRGLQLLFYSVGIGQISSEVPQNLSASRPQDRQFILSSKKLLLSDSGFYLCAWRAAGATEAFFGQGTRLTVV.

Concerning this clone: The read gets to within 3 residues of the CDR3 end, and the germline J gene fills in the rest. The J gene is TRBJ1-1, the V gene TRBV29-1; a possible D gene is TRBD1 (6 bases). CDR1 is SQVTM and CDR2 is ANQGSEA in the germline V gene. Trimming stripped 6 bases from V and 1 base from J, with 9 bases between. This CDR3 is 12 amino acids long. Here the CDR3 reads CSVSRGNTEAFF. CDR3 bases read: TGCAGCGTCTCCAGGGGGAACACTGAA.

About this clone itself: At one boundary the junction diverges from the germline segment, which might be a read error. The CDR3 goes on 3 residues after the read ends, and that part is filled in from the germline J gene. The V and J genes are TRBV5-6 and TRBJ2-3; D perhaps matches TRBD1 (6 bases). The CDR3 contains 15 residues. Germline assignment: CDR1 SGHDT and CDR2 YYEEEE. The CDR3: CASSFQGLEPETQYF. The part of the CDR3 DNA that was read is TGTGCCAGCAGCTTCCAGGGGTTGGAACCAGAGACG.

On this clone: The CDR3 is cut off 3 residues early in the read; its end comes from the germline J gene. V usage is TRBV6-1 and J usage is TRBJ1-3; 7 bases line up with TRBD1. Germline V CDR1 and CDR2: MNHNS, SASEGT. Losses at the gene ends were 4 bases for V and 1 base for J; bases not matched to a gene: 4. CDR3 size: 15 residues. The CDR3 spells CASSGDRVSGNTIYF. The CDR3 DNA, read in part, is TGTGCCAGCAGTGGAGACAGGGTGTCTGGAAACACC.

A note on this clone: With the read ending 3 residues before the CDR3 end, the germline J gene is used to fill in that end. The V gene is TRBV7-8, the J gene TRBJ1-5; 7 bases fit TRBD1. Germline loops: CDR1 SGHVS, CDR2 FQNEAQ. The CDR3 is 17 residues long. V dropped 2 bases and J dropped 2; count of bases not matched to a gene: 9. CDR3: CASSLSTAGTGNQPQHF. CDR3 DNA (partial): TGTGCCAGCAGCTTATCTACCGCAGGGACAGGCAATCAGCCC.

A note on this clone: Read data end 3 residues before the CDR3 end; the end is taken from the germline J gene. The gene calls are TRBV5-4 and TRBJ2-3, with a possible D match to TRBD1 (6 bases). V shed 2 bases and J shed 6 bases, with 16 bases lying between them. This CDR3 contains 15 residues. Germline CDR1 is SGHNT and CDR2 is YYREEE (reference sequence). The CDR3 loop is CASSFFTGKTDTQYF. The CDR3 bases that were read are TGTGCCAGCAGCTTTTTTACAGGGAAGACGGATACG.

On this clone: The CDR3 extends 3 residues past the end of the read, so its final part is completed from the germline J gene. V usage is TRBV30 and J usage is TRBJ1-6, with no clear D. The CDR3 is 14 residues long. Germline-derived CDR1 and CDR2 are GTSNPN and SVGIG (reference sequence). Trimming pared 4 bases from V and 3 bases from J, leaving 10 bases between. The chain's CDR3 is CAWKNYNYNSPLHF. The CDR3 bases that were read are TGTGCCTGGAAGAATTACAACTATAATTCACCC.

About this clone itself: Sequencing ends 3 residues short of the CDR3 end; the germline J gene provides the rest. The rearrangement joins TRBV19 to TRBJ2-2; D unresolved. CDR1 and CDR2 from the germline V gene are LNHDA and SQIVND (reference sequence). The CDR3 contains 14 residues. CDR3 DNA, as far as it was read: TGTGCCAGTACCGCTCTGGTAACTAATGAAAAG. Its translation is CASTALVTNEK. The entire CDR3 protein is CASTALVTNEKLFF.

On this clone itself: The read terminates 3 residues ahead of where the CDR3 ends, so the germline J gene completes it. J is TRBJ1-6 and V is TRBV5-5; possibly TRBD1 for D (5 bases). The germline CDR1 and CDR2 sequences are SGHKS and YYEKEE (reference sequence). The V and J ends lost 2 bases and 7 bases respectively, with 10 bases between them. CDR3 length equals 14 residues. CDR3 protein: CASSLGVVNSPLHF. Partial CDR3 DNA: TGTGCCAGCAGCTTAGGGGTTGTGAATTCACCC.

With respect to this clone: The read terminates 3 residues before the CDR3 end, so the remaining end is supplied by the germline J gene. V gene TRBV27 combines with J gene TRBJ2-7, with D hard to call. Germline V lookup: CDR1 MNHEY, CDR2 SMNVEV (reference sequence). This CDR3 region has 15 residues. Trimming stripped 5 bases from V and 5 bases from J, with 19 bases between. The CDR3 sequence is CASSDSGSRLHEQYF. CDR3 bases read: TGTGCCAGCAGTGACTCGGGTTCCAGACTCCACGAG.

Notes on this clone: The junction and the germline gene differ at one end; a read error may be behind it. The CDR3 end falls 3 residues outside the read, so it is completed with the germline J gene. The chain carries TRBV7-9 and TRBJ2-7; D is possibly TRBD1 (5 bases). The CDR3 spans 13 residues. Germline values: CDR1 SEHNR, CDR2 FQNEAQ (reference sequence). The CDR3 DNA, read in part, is TGTCCCAGCAGCCCGGACATTACCTACGAG. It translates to CPSSPDITYE. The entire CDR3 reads CPSSPDITYEQYF.

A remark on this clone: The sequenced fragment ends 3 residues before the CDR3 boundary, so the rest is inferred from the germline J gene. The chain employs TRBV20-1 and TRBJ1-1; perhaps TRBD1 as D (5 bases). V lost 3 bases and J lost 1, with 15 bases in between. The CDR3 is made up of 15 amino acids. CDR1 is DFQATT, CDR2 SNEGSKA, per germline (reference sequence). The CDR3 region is CSARVTGLRNTEAFF. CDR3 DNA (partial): TGCAGTGCTAGGGTTACGGGACTCCGGAACACTGAA.

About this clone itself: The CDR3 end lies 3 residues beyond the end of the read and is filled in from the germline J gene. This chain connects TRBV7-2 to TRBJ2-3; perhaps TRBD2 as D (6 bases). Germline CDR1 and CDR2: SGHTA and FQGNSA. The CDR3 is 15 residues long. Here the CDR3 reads CASSSRRGGAGTQYF. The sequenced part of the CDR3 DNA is TGTGCCAGCAGCTCCAGACGGGGCGGGGCGGGGACG.

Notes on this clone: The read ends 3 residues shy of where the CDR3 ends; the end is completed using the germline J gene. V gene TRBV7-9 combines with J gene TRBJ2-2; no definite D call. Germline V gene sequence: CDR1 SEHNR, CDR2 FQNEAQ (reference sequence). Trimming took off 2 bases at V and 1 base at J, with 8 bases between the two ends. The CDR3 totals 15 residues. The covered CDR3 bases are TGTGCCAGCAGCTTAAATTCAGGGAACACCGGGGAG. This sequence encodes CASSLNSGNTGE. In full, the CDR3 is CASSLNSGNTGELFF.

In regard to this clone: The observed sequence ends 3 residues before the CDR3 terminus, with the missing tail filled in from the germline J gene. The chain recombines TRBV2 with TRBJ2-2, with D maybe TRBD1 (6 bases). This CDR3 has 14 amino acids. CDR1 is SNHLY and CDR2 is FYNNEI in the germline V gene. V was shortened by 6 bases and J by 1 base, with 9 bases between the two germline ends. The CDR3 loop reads CASRGGQNTGELFF. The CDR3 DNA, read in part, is TGTGCCAGCAGAGGGGGACAGAACACCGGGGAG.

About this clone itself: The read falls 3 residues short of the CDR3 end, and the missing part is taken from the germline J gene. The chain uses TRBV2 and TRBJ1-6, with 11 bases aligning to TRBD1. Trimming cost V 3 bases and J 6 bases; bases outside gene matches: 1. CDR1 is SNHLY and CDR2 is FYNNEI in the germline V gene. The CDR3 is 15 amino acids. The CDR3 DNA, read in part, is TGTGCCAGCAGTGAGGGGACAGGGGGTAATTCACCC. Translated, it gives CASSEGTGGNSP. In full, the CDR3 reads CASSEGTGGNSPLHF.

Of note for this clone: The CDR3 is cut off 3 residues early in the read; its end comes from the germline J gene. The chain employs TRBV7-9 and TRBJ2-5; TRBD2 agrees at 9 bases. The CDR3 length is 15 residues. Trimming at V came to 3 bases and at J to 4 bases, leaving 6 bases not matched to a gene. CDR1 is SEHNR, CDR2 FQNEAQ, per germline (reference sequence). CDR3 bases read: TGTGCCAGCAGCTTGTCTAGCGGGGTTGTAGAGACC. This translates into CASSLSSGVVET. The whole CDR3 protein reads CASSLSSGVVETQYF.

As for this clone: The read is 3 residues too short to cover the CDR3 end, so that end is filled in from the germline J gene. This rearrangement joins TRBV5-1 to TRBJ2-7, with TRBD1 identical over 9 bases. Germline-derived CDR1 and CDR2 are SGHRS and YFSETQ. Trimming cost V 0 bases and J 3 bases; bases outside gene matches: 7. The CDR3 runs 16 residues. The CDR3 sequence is CASSLGWRTGDYEQYF. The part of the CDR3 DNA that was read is TGCGCCAGCAGCTTGGGGTGGCGGACAGGGGACTACGAG.

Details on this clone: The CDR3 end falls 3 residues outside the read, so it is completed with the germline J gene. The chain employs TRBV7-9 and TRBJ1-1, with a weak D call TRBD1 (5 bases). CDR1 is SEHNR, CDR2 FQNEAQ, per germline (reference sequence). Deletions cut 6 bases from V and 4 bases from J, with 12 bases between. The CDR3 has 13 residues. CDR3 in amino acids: CASRDTWGTEAFF. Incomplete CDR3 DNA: TGTGCCAGCAGGGACACATGGGGCACTGAA.

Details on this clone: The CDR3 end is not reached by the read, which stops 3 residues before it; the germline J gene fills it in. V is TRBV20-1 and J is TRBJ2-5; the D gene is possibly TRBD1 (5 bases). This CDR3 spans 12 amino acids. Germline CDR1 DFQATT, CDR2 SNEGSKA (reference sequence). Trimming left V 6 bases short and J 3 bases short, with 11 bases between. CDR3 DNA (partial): TGCAGTGCGCCAGGGTGGGAAGAGACC. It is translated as CSAPGWEET. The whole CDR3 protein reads CSAPGWEETQYF.